The 7 T cell receptor beta chains given below trace back to one sample, sequenced in a study of T-cell reconstitution after alpha-beta-depleted transplantation in children. Unique molecular identifiers tagged the TCRbeta library. TCRdb analysed the PCR reads with MiXCR anew, one entry per CDR3 protein. The sample yields just under 350,000 distinct CDR3 sequences, 15% to 20% seen once. The sample here was PBMCs, mostly from graft donor cells, taken 360 days after TCRalphabeta/CD19-depleted stem cell transplant. The source of these receptors is a male patient between 2 and 10 years old who had a stem cell transplant for acute lymphoblastic leukemia, so the T cells may come from the graft donor.

DNA for the CDR3: TGTGCCAGCAGTCCGATGGGACAGCCCAATCAGCCCCAGCATTTT. Translation gives CASSPMGQPNQPQHF. This chain links TRBV12-3 or TRBV12-4 with TRBJ1-5; 7 bases are a match to TRBD1. J gave up 3 bases and V 5 bases, and 7 bases lay outside the gene matches. The CDR3 spans 15 residues.

V is TRBV27 and J is TRBJ2-1; 9 nucleotides agree with TRBD2. Germline V CDR1 and CDR2: MNHEY, SMNVEV (reference sequence). After removal of 4 bases from V and 7 bases from J, the junction contained 8 bases not matched to a gene. The CDR3 runs 15 residues. The CDR3: CASSSAGGFGNEQFF. In DNA form, the CDR3 reads TGTGCCAGCAGTTCAGCGGGAGGCTTTGGGAATGAGCAGTTCTTC.

The sample holds many counts of this clonotype. The V gene is TRBV12-3 or TRBV12-4, the J gene TRBJ1-1, with D uncertain. This CDR3 has 14 residues. V gave up 3 bases and J gave up 1 base, with 9 bases separating them. The CDR3 DNA reads TGTGCCAGCAGTTTTCGCGGCCAGAACACTGAAGCTTTCTTT. It encodes CASSFRGQNTEAFF.

The V and J genes are TRBV28 and TRBJ2-1; the match to TRBD2 covers 11 bases. Looked up from germline, CDR1 is MDHEN and CDR2 is SYDVKM. There are 19 residues in the CDR3. The V segment lost 4 bases and the J segment 1 base; nucleotides outside the gene matches: 12. The CDR3: CASSSGLAGYRGSYNEQFF. CDR3 nucleotide sequence: TGTGCCAGCAGTTCAGGACTAGCGGGCTATCGGGGTTCCTACAATGAGCAGTTCTTC.

The chain uses TRBV29-1 and TRBJ2-1, with a weak D call TRBD1 (6 bases). Germline CDR1 and CDR2: SQVTM and ANQGSEA. V lost 6 bases and J 3 bases, leaving 24 bases between the germline ends. The CDR3 spans 17 residues. The CDR3 reads CSVPGGTTGVIYNEQFF. The CDR3 nucleotides are TGCAGCGTCCCTGGGGGCACGACGGGTGTAATCTACAATGAGCAGTTCTTC.

This clonotype has ten or more counts. The chain has TRBV28 and TRBJ2-7; D unclear. Trimming stripped 5 bases from V and 0 bases from J, with 5 bases between. This CDR3 has 12 amino acids. Germline V gives CDR1 MDHEN, CDR2 SYDVKM. The CDR3 nucleotides read TGTGCCAGCAGTCAGAGCTCCTACGAGCAGTACTTC. It is translated as CASSQSSYEQYF.

This clonotype was counted between two and nine times. This rearrangement joins TRBV9 to TRBJ2-5; maybe TRBD2 (5 bases). Germline lookup yields CDR1 SGDLS and CDR2 YYNGEE. Trimming took off 0 bases at V and 5 bases at J, with 17 bases between the two ends. The CDR3 loop spans 16 amino acids. Written as DNA, the CDR3 is TGTGCCAGCAGCGTAGAGGCTAGCACAATATTGGAGACCCAGTACTTC. Translating it yields CASSVEASTILETQYF.